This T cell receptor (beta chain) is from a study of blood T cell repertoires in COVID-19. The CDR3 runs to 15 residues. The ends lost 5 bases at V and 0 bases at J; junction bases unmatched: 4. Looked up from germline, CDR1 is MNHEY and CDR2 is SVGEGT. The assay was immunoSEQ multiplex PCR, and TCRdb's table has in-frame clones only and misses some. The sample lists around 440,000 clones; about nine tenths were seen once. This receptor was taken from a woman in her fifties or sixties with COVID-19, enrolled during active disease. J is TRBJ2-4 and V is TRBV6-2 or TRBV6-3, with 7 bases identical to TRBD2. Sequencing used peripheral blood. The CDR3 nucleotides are TGTGCCAGCAGTGAGCCGGGGGGAGCCAAAAACATTCAGTACTTC. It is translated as CASSEPGGAKNIQYF.